This paragraph covers one TCR beta chain sequence. There is no known antigen for this receptor. No base qualities exist here, and no much larger clone lies one base off it. This record comes from a study of shared clonotypes between healthy human individuals (dated by TCRdb to 2018 to 2020). Regarding the study in general: The cohort included three men and a couple of women between 18 and 49 years of age. Blood TCR repertoires of a handful of healthy adults were deeply sequenced to estimate repertoire size and the extent of clonotype sharing between individuals. To increase sequencing depth and limit assay-specific biases, TCR repertoire library preparation and sequencing were carried out by different laboratories using diverse techniques. Per donor, leukapheresis produced somewhere between about 0.8 and 9 billion PBMCs.

The germline V gene encodes CDR1 SGHVS and CDR2 FNYEAQ. The CDR3 covers 17 residues, taking in both the cysteine and the phenylalanine. Here the CDR3 DNA is all that survives: 51 bases in frame from base 1. Between the V and J ends, shortened by 7 bases and 0 bases respectively, the junction contains 19 bases. Using the deep immunoSEQ assay, TCR CDR3 regions were amplified from genomic DNA by multiplex PCR. Extracted genomic DNA from each cell subset was spread evenly across all wells of several immunoSEQ 96-well plates, with each plate serving as a replicate. For unsorted PBMC, around 290 ng of genomic DNA, equivalent to about 30,000 T cell genomes, went into each replicate PCR. Genomic DNA from unsorted PBMC was sequenced over ten immunoSEQ deep assay plates. The purified libraries were quantified using a Qubit 3.0 fluorometer, sized with a Bioanalyzer 2100, and then quantified again using the KAPA Library Quantification kit. Each immunoSEQ 96-well plate was sequenced on its own single-read 150-cycle Illumina NextSeq 550 flow cell. For the original study's pipeline: Because the immunoSEQ output included only junctional sequences and no quality scores, the filtering could not be the same as the filtering used for full-length reads. To assign V/J genes and CDR3, sequences were annotated against IMGT germline references using PyIR, a Python wrapper for IgBLAST v1.9. Any read was removed if the V/J assignment was weak (E-value above 1e-6), the CDR3 was missing, or the read contained stop codons, out-of-frame junctions, or ambiguous translated residues. V3J clonotypes were defined as sequences sharing the same inferred V gene, J gene, and CDR3 amino acid sequence. The percentage overlap between two repertoires was calculated by dividing the number of shared unique clonotypes by the size of the smaller repertoire. Repertoire richness was assessed with RTK rarefaction, the Chao1 estimator, and Recon v2.1 estimates of unobserved clonotypes. Imported from immuneACCESS, the table was reduced by TCRdb to in-frame sequences with V and J called. These copies leave out some clones; in studies compared against another copy, an unresolved V gene accounts for under half, and the cause of the remainder is not known. Clone size and the V and J calls come from that table; the DNA yielded D and trimming. For this sample the table gives about 490,000 clones, of which 60% to 85% were detected only once. The ten largest make up 13% of the sample.

The donors were healthy, HIV-negative adults who had no recently reported acute infections or vaccinations. Every donor was a Caucasian adult residing in Nashville, Tennessee, USA. For unsorted samples, 84 million or so PBMCs were counted, and genomic DNA was extracted using the QIAamp DNA Blood Mini kit. Blood was obtained by leukapheresis, after which PBMCs were separated by Ficoll-Histopaque density gradient centrifugation and cryopreserved in liquid nitrogen vapor phase. What the research found in general, with its limitations: Sampling was restricted to blood, and TCR repertoires in tissue are likely to differ from TCR repertoires in blood. The small number of donors limited the genetic and exposure-history diversity represented. Pairwise subsampling led to the expectation that sequencing depth would affect the degree of clonotype sharing among donors.

The source of this sequence is a woman aged 40 to 50 in good health. Some clones in this sample may be carry-over from other donors' samples. The specimen was PBMCs. Recombination joined TRBV7-6 with TRBJ2-1, with the D gene not confidently named. CDR3 region: CASTAGWARSSYNEQFF. The bases are TGTGCCAGCACCGCCGGTTGGGCCAGGAGCTCCTACAATGAGCAGTTCTTC.